This T cell receptor beta chain was sequenced for a study of blood T cell repertoires in COVID-19. The overall study: The United States, Italy and Spain supplied acute and convalescent COVID-19 samples. T cells, B-cell-depleted T cells, or PBMCs provided the cDNA or gDNA that served as material.

The CDR3 sequence is 17 residues long. Looked up from germline, CDR1 is SGHNT and CDR2 is YYREEE (reference sequence). J was trimmed by 3 bases and V by 0 bases; bases with no gene match: 7. Per the authors' pipeline: Estimated nucleated cell counts came from reference gene primer amplification. TCRdb keeps only in-frame clones here, not all; method: immunoSEQ multiplex PCR. That table supplies the V and J calls and clone size; D and trimming were determined from the DNA. The repertoire holds tens of thousands of clones, with approximately 90% as singletons. The V call is TRBV5-4, the J call TRBJ2-3; TRBD2 matches 10 bases. This receptor was identified in a man between 65 and 85 years old with active or convalescent COVID-19. Material for sequencing was peripheral blood. Written as DNA, the CDR3 is TGTGCCAGCAGCTTGGCGGTAGCGGGAGGTCTTACAGATACGCAGTATTTT. It specifies CASSLAVAGGLTDTQYF.